This TCR beta chain was captured in a study of T cell responses to AZD1222 COVID-19 vaccine. The study, taken as a whole, reports: Seropositive AZD1222 recipients at baseline numbered only five to seven. Clonal diversity was possibly underestimated; the donors were predominantly white British and more often female. Spike-spanning, vaccine-associated CD4 TCRs were dominant at 160-218 and 743-854.

Profiled with immunoSEQ multiplex PCR; TCRdb holds only in-frame clones, not every one. The sample includes over 150,000 clones, roughly 92% seen only once; the top ten take around 9.3%. Worth noting for this clone: Its antigen remains unknown.

V lost 7 bases and J lost 3; bases outside the gene matches: 4. The CDR3 has 13 residues. The germline CDR1 and CDR2 sequences are LNHDA and SQIVND (reference sequence). The chain uses TRBV19 and TRBJ2-7, with 9 bases that match TRBD1. The sequence was collected from an adult in good health. The sample in question was peripheral blood, obtained on day 0 of AZD1222 vaccination. The CDR3 sequence: CASTPGQGYEQYF. CDR3 bases: TGTGCCAGTACCCCGGGACAGGGCTACGAGCAGTACTTC.